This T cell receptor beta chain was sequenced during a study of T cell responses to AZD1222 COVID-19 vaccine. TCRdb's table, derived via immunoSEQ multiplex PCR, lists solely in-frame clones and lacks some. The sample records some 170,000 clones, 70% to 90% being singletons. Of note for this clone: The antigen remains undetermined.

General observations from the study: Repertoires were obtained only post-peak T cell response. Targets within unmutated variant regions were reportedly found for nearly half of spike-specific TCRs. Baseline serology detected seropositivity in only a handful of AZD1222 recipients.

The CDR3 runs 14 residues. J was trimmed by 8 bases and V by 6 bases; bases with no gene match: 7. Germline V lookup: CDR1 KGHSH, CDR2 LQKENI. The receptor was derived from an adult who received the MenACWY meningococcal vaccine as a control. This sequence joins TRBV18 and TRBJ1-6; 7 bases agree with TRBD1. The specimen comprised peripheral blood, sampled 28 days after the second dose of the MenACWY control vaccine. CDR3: CASSSFTGDSPLHF. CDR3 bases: TGTGCCAGCTCTTCTTTCACAGGGGATTCACCCCTCCACTTT.